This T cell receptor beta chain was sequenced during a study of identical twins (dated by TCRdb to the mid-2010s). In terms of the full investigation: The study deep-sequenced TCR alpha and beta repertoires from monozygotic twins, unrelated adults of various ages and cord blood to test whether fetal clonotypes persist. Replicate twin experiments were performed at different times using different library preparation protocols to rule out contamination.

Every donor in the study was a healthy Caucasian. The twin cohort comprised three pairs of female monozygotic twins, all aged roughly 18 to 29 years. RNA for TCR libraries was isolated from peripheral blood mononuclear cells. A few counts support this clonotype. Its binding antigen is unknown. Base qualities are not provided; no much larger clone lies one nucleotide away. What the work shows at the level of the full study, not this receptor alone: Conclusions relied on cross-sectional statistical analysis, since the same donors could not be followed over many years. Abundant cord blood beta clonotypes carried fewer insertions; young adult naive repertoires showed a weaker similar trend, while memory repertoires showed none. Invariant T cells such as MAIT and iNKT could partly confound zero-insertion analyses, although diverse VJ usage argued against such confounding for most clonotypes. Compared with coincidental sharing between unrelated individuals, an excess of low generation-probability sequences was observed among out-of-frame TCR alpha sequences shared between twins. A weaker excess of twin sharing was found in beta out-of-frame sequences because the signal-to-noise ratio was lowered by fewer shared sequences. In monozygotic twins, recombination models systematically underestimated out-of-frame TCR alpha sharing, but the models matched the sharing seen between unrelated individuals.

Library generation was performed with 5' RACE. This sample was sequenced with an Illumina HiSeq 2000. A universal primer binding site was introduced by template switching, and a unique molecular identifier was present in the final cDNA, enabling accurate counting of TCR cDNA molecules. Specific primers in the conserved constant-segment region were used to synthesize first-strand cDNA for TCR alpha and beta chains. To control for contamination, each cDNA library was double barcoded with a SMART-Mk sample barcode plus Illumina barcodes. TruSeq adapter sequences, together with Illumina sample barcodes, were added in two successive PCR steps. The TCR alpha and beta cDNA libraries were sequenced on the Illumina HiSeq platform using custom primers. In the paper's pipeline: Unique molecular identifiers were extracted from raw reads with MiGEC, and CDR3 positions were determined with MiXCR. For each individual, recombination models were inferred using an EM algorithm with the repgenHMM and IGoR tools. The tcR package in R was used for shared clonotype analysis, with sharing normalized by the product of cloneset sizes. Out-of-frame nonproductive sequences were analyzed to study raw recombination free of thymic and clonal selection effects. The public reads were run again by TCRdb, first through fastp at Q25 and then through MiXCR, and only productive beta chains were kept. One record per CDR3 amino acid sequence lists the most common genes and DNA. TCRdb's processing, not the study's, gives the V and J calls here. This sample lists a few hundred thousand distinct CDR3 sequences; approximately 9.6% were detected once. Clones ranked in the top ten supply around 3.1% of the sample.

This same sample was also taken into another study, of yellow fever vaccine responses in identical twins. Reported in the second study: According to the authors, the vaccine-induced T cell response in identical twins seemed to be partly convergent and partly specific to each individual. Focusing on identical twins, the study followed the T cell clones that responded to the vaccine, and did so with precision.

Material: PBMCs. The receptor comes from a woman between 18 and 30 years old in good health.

The CDR3 protein: CASTLSGNEQFF. The DNA reads TGTGCCAGTACCTTGAGCGGGAATGAGCAGTTCTTC. This chain is built from TRBV6-2 or TRBV6-3 and TRBJ2-1; TRBD2 might be the D gene, on 6 matching bases. V was cut back by 9 bases and J by 7 bases, leaving a gap of 13 bases between them. The CDR3, cysteine through phenylalanine, is 12 amino acids long. The sequence is cut down to CDR3 DNA, 36 bases in frame from base 1. The germline V gene gives CDR1 as MNHEY and CDR2 as SVGEGT.